The source of this T cell receptor beta chain is a study of vaccination and CD4 T cells after COVID-19. Treatment of the sample: roughly 10-day PBMC culture with coronavirus spike peptide pools or control peptides (ViraFEST assay). It was after around eleven days of culture that CD4+ T cells were isolated by negative selection. An Oncomine TCR Beta short-read assay was used to sequence the DNA from cultured CD4+ T cells. It was from cultured CD4+ T cells that genomic DNA was extracted. Each CDR3 protein gets one entry after TCRdb re-called the PCR reads with MiXCR. The sample lists around 21,000 distinct CDR3 sequences; around 49% were seen once. This clonotype has only a few counts. Its target is unknown. Germline V gene sequence: CDR1 LNHDA, CDR2 SQIVND (reference sequence). V was trimmed by 5 bases and J by 6 bases, leaving 4 bases between them. This CDR3 is 11 amino acids long.

What was sequenced was CD4+ T cells from blood, cultured in vitro. The chain couples TRBV19 to TRBJ2-2, with D uncertain. The sequence came from a human donor who had recovered from COVID-19. The CDR3 region is CASSAAGELFF. The CDR3 bases are TGTGCCAGTAGTGCCGCCGGGGAGCTGTTTTTT.